This T cell receptor (beta chain) derives from a study of T cell responses to AZD1222 COVID-19 vaccine. As for this clone: Its antigen is as yet unknown.

From germline, CDR1 is MDHEN and CDR2 SYDVKM. Germline trimming cut 4 bases from V and 8 bases from J; bases unmatched to any gene: 17. This CDR3 has 17 residues. Method: immunoSEQ multiplex PCR; TCRdb's copy keeps in-frame clones and lacks some. The sample includes 120,000 to 150,000 clones, about 90% of them seen just once. General study points: Vaccination with two AZD1222 doses was followed by a rise in Spike-specific TCR breadth and depth. Donors were mostly white British, more females; clonal diversity possibly underestimated. Of the AZD1222 recipients, only 6 or 7 were seropositive at baseline. Dominant CD4 TCR responses targeted spike regions 160-218 and 743-854.

The TCR was taken from an adult who received the AZD1222 COVID-19 vaccine. J is TRBJ2-1 and V is TRBV28, with 7 bases matching TRBD2. Here the sequenced sample was peripheral blood, taken 28 days after the second AZD1222 dose. CDR3 nucleotide sequence: TGTGCCAGCAGTTCCCTTTCTGGGGGAGGGGCCAGGGATGAGCAGTTCTTC. It specifies CASSSLSGGGARDEQFF.